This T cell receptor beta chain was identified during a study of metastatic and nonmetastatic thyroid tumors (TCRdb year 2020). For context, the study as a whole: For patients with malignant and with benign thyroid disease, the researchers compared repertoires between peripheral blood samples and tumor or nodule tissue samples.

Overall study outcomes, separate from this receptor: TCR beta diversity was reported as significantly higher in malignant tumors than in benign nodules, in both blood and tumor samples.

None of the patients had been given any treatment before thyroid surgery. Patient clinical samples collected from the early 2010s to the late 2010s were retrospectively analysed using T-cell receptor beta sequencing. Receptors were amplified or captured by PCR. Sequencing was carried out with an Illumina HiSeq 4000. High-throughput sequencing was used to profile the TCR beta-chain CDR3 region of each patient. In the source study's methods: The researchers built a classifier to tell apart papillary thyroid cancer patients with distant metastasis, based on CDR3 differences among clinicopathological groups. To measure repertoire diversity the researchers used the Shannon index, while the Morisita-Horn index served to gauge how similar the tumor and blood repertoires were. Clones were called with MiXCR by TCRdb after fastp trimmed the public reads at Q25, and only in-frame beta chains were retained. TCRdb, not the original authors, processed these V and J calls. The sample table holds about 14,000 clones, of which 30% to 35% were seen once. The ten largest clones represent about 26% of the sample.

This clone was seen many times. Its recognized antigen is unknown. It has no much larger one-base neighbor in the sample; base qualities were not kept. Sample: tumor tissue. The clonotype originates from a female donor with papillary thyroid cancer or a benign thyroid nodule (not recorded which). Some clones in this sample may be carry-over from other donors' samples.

CDR3 reads: CASSAQGAYNEQFF. The DNA sequence reads TGTGCCAGCAGCGCCCAGGGGGCCTACAATGAGCAGTTCTTC. The rearrangement combines TRBV7-3 with TRBJ2-1, with 7 central nucleotides matching TRBD1. The CDR3 numbers 14 residues from cysteine through phenylalanine. CDR3 DNA only is kept here, 42 bases in frame from base 1. The germline V and J ends show losses of 5 bases and 2 bases respectively, and no gene match explains 3 bases of the junction. CDR1 and CDR2 (SGHTA, FQGTGA) derive from the germline V gene.